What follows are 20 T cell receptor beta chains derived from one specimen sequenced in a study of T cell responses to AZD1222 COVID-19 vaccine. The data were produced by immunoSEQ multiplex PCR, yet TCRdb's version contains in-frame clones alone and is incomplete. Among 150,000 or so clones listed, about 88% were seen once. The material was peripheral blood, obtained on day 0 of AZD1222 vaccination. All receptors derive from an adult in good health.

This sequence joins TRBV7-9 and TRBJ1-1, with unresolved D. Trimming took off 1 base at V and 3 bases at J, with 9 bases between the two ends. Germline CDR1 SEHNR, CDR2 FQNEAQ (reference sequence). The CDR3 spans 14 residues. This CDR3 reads CASSLDRGHTEAFF. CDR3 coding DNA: TGTGCCAGCAGCTTAGATCGGGGTCACACTGAAGCTTTCTTT. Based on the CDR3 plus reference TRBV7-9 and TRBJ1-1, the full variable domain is DTGVSQNPRHKITKRGQNVTFRCDPISEHNRLYWYRQTLGQGPEFLTYFQNEAQLEKSRLLSDRFSAERPKGSFSTLEIQRTEQGDSAMYLCASSLDRGHTEAFFGQGTRLTVV.

CDR3 DNA: TGTGCCAGCAGGGGGATGGGGGGTCAGCCCCAGCATTTT. This sequence encodes CASRGMGGQPQHF. The chain joins TRBV28 to TRBJ1-5, with D tentatively TRBD1 (5 bases). V was cut by 6 bases and J by 6 bases, with 12 bases left in between. Per germline, CDR1 MDHEN and CDR2 SYDVKM. The CDR3 sequence is 13 residues long. Complete variable domain (other parts from reference TRBV28 and TRBJ1-5): DVKVTQSSRYLVKRTGEKVFLECVQDMDHENMFWYRQDPGLGLRLIYFSYDVKMKEKGDIPEGYSVSREKKERFSLILESASTNQTSMYLCASRGMGGQPQHFGDGTRLSIL.

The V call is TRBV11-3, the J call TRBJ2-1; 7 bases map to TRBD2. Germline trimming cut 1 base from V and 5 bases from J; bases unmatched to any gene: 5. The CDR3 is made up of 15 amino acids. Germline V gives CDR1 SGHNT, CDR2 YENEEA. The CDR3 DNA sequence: TGTGCCAGCAGCTTAGGGACTAGTAGAAACAATGAGCAGTTCTTC. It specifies CASSLGTSRNNEQFF.

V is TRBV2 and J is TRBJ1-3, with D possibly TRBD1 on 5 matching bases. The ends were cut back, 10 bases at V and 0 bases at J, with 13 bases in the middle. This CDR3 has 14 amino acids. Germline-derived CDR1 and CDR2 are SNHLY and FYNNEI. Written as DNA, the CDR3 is TGTGCCACACATTTACAGGACTCTGGAAACACCATATATTTT. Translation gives CATHLQDSGNTIYF.

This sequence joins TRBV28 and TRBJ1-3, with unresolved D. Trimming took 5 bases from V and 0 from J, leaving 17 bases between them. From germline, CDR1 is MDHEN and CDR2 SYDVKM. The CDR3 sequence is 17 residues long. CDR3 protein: CASSSPGGPNSGNTIYF. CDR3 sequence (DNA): TGTGCCAGCAGTAGCCCAGGAGGGCCGAACTCTGGAAACACCATATATTTT. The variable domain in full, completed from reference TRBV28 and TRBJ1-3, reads DVKVTQSSRYLVKRTGEKVFLECVQDMDHENMFWYRQDPGLGLRLIYFSYDVKMKEKGDIPEGYSVSREKKERFSLILESASTNQTSMYLCASSSPGGPNSGNTIYFGEGSWLTVV.

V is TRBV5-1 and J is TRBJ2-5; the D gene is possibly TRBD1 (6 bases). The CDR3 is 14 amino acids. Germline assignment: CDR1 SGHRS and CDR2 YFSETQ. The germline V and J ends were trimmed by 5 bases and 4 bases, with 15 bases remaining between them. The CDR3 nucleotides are TGCGCCAGCAGGATTGGACAGACAGGAGAGACCCAGTACTTC. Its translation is CASRIGQTGETQYF.

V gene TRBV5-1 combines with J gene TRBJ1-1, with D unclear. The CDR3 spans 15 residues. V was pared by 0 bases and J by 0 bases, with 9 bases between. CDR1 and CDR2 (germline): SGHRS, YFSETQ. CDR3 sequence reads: CASSLVGSMNTEAFF. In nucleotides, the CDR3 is TGCGCCAGCAGCTTGGTCGGCAGTATGAACACTGAAGCTTTCTTT.

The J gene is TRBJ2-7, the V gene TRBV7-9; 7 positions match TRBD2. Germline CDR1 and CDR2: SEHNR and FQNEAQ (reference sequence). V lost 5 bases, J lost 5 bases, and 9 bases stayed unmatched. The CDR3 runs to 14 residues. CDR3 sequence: CASSLNGGSHEQYF. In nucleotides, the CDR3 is TGTGCCAGCAGCCTAAACGGGGGGTCCCACGAGCAGTACTTC.

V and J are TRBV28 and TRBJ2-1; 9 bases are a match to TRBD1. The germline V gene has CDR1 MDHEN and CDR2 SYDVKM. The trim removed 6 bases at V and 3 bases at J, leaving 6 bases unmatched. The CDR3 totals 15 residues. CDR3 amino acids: CASSPDRGRYNEQFF. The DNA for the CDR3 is TGTGCCAGCAGCCCGGACAGGGGACGCTACAATGAGCAGTTCTTC.

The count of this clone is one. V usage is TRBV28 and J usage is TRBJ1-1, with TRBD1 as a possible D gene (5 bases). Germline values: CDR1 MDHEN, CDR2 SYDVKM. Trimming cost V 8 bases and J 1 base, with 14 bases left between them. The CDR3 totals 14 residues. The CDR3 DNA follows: TGTGCCAGCGGGTTCCTCGACAGGAACACTGAAGCTTTCTTT. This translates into CASGFLDRNTEAFF. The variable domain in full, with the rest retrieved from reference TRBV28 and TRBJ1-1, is DVKVTQSSRYLVKRTGEKVFLECVQDMDHENMFWYRQDPGLGLRLIYFSYDVKMKEKGDIPEGYSVSREKKERFSLILESASTNQTSMYLCASGFLDRNTEAFFGQGTRLTVV.

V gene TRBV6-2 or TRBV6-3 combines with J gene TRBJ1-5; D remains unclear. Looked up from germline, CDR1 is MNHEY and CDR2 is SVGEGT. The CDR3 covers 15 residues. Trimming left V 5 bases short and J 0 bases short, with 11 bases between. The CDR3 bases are TGTGCCAGCAGTGGTAACACCTATAGCAATCAGCCCCAGCATTTT. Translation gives CASSGNTYSNQPQHF.

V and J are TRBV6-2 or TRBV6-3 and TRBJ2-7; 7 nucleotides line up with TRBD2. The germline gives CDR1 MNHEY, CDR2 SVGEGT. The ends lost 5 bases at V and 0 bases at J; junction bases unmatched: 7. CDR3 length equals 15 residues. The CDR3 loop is CASSAPSGTSYEQYF. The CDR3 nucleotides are TGTGCCAGCAGTGCCCCTAGCGGCACCTCCTACGAGCAGTACTTC.

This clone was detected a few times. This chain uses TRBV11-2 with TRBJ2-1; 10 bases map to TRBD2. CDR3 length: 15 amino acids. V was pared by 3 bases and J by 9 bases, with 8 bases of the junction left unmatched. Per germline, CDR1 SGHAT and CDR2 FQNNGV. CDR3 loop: CASSFTGTSASEQFF. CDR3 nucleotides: TGTGCCAGCAGCTTTACCGGGACTAGCGCCTCTGAGCAGTTCTTC.

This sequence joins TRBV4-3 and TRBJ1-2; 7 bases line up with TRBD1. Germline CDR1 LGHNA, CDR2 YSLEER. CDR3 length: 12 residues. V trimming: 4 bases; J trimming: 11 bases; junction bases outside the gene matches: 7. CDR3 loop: CASSRGQAGYTF. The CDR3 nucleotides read TGCGCCAGCAGCCGAGGACAGGCCGGATACACCTTC.

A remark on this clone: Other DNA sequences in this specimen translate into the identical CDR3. Here the CDR3 reads CASSWTSGRGFGELFF. The DNA for the CDR3 is TGTGCCAGCAGTTGGACTAGCGGGAGGGGTTTCGGGGAGCTGTTTTTT. The chain uses TRBV2 and TRBJ2-2; 15 positions agree with TRBD2. The CDR3 is 16 amino acids. The V and J ends lost 5 bases and 7 bases, in that order; junction bases with no gene match: 5. Germline V gene sequence: CDR1 SNHLY, CDR2 FYNNEI.

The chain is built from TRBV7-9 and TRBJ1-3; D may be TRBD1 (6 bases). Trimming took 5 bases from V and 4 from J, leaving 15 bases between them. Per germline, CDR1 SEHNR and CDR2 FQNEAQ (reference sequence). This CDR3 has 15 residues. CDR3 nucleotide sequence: TGTGCCAGCAGCCCGCCGAGGGGGACGGGAAACACCATATATTTT. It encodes CASSPPRGTGNTIYF.

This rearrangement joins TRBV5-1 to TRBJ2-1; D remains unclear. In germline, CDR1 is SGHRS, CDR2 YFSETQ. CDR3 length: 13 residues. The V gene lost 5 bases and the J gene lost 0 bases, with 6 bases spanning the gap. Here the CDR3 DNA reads TGCGCCAGCAGGAAGACCTCCTACAATGAGCAGTTCTTC. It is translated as CASRKTSYNEQFF.

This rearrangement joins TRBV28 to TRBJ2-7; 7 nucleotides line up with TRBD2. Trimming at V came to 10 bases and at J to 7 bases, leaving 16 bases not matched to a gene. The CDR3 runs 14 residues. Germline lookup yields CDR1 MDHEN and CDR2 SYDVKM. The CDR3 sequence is CATHASGFVGEQYF. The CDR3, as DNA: TGTGCCACTCACGCTAGCGGTTTTGTCGGAGAGCAGTACTTC.

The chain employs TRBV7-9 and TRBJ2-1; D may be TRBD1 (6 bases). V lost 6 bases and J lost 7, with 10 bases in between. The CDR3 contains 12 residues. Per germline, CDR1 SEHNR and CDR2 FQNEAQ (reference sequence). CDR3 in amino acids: CASSNRVNEQFF. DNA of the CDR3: TGTGCCAGCAGTAACAGGGTTAATGAGCAGTTCTTC.

CDR3 in DNA: TGTGCCAGCAGTCAGGGGACTCAACCCACCTACGAGCAGTACTTC. The encoded protein is CASSQGTQPTYEQYF. V usage is TRBV6-5 and J usage is TRBJ2-7, with D perhaps TRBD1 or TRBD2 (6 bases each). Germline V CDR1 and CDR2: MNHEY, SVGAGI. This CDR3 has 15 residues. The germline V and J ends were trimmed by 5 bases and 2 bases, with 16 bases remaining between them.